These 31 T cell receptor beta chains came from one sample sequenced in a study of shared clonotypes between healthy human individuals (TCRdb year 2020). Library prep was done by the immunoSEQ multiplex PCR assay. What TCRdb holds here is the immuneACCESS table cut down to in-frame rearrangements. Part of the clones is not present; checked against another copy, under half of the missing clones reflect an unresolved V gene, and the others are unexplained. The sample includes about 1 million clones, with under 80% observed a single time. The ten largest clones add up to about 1.4% of the sample. The sample was memory CD4+ T cells sorted from blood. This specimen's cell subset or site label, per the study, means: CD45RA-negative fraction. Receptor source: a man younger than 35 in good health.

The rearrangement joins TRBV10-3 to TRBJ2-5; a weak D match, TRBD2 (6 bases). The J call may be mistaken, given a closer DNA end match to TRBJ2-7. CDR3 length equals 12 residues. Germline V gene lookup returns CDR1 ENHRY and CDR2 SYGVKD. CDR3 protein: CAISAGDYEQYF. Written as DNA, the CDR3 is TGTGCCATCAGTGCGGGGGATTACGAGCAGTACTTC.

J is TRBJ1-1 and V is TRBV7-9; no definite D call. V lost 1 base to trimming and J lost 10 bases, with 10 bases between them. The CDR3 has 12 amino acids. From germline, CDR1 is SEHNR and CDR2 FQNEAQ (reference sequence). As DNA, the CDR3 is TGTGCCAGCAGCTTAGTGGGCAGGCGAGCTTTCTTT. Translated, it gives CASSLVGRRAFF. The full variable domain, with the rest looked up from reference TRBV7-9 and TRBJ1-1, is DTGVSQNPRHKITKRGQNVTFRCDPISEHNRLYWYRQTLGQGPEFLTYFQNEAQLEKSRLLSDRFSAERPKGSFSTLEIQRTEQGDSAMYLCASSLVGRRAFFGQGTRLTVV.

The chain uses TRBV11-2 and TRBJ2-1; TRBD1 matches at 7 bases. The CDR3 is made up of 16 amino acids. Germline V lookup: CDR1 SGHAT, CDR2 FQNNGV. Germline trimming cut 1 base from V and 7 bases from J; bases unmatched to any gene: 10. The CDR3 spells CASSLVATGVRNEQFF. In DNA, the CDR3 is TGTGCCAGCAGCTTAGTCGCAACAGGGGTGAGGAATGAGCAGTTCTTC.

The V gene is TRBV30, the J gene TRBJ1-5, with 8 bases that match TRBD1. The CDR3 contains 15 residues. The V segment lost 3 bases and the J segment 6 bases; nucleotides outside the gene matches: 10. Germline V gene data show CDR1 as GTSNPN and CDR2 as SVGIG (reference sequence). CDR3 protein: CAWRVPGQAGQPQHF. The CDR3 DNA is TGTGCCTGGAGGGTCCCGGGACAGGCAGGTCAGCCCCAGCATTTT.

The sample holds a few counts of this clone. A read error may be the cause here, since a much bigger clone is one base away. Different DNA sequences within this sample yield the same CDR3. The CDR3 here is CASSLAENTEAFF. CDR3 in DNA: TGTGCCAGCAGCTTAGCGGAGAACACTGAAGCTTTCTTT. The J gene is TRBJ1-1, the V gene TRBV7-9; D gene unclear. Between the trimmed V and J ends, which lost 0 bases and 1 base, there was a span of 3 bases. The germline V gene has CDR1 SEHNR and CDR2 FQNEAQ (reference sequence). There are 13 residues in the CDR3.

The J gene is TRBJ2-3, the V gene TRBV5-1; 7 bases fit TRBD2. V lost 5 bases, J lost 0 bases, and 3 bases stayed unmatched. The germline gives CDR1 SGHRS, CDR2 YFSETQ. The CDR3 contains 14 residues. The DNA of the CDR3 is TGCGCCAGCAGGAGCGGGGCTAGCACAGATACGCAGTATTTT. This translates into CASRSGASTDTQYF.

The chain employs TRBV5-1 and TRBJ1-3; 8 nucleotides line up with TRBD1. Germline CDR1 and CDR2: SGHRS and YFSETQ. Germline trimming cut 5 bases from V and 0 bases from J; bases unmatched to any gene: 4. The CDR3 has 15 amino acids. The CDR3 loop reads CASRPGGGSGNTIYF. CDR3 sequence (DNA): TGCGCCAGCAGGCCAGGGGGCGGCTCTGGAAACACCATATATTTT.

As for this clone: Other nucleotide sequences in the sample specify the same CDR3. The chain uses TRBV20-1 and TRBJ1-4, with D unresolved. CDR1 is DFQATT, CDR2 SNEGSKA, per germline (reference sequence). CDR3 length: 10 amino acids. The germline V and J ends were trimmed by 4 bases and 5 bases, with 2 bases remaining between them. The CDR3 loop reads CSANNEKLFF. CDR3 DNA: TGCAGTGCTAACAATGAAAAACTGTTTTTT.

The V gene is TRBV5-4, the J gene TRBJ2-3; 7 nucleotides match TRBD1. The CDR3 runs to 14 residues. The germline V gene encodes CDR1 SGHNT and CDR2 YYREEE (reference sequence). Trimming at V came to 4 bases and at J to 5 bases, leaving 7 bases not matched to a gene. The CDR3 region has the DNA TGTGCCAGCAGCCGGGACAGTGACGGAGATACGCAGTATTTT. It encodes CASSRDSDGDTQYF.

The V and J genes are TRBV5-1 and TRBJ2-6, with D unresolved. The CDR3 contains 15 residues. CDR1 is SGHRS, CDR2 YFSETQ, per germline. The V end lost 1 base, the J end lost 0 bases, and 5 bases lay between the germline ends. CDR3 in DNA: TGCGCCAGCAGCTTGAAACCCTCTGGGGCCAACGTCCTGACTTTC. Protein: CASSLKPSGANVLTF.

As regards this clone: Other DNA sequences in the sample encode the same CDR3. V and J are TRBV2 and TRBJ2-7; D gene uncertain. V lost 6 bases to trimming and J lost 1 base, with 4 bases between them. This CDR3 region has 11 residues. The germline V gene has CDR1 SNHLY and CDR2 FYNNEI. The CDR3 region has the DNA TGTGCCAGCAGCCGTTCCTACGAGCAGTACTTC. Its translation is CASSRSYEQYF.

This clone has just a few counts. CDR3 nucleotide sequence: TGCAGCGTTCTGGGGGCTGGAACCGGGGAGCTGTTTTTT. This sequence encodes CSVLGAGTGELFF. The chain links TRBV29-1 to TRBJ2-2; D perhaps matches TRBD1 (6 bases). The germline gives CDR1 SQVTM, CDR2 ANQGSEA. CDR3 length: 13 amino acids. V was cut by 5 bases and J by 5 bases, with 12 bases left in between.

The chain employs TRBV30 and TRBJ2-7; 11 positions agree with TRBD2. CDR3 length: 14 residues. Trimming cost V 4 bases and J 2 bases; bases outside gene matches: 4. Germline CDR1 is GTSNPN and CDR2 is SVGIG (reference sequence). DNA for the CDR3: TGTGCCTGGACTGGGACTAGCGGAGCCTACGAGCAGTACTTC. It translates to CAWTGTSGAYEQYF.

The chain joins TRBV5-6 to TRBJ1-6, with D possibly TRBD1 on 5 matching bases. This CDR3 comprises 16 residues. Looked up from germline, CDR1 is SGHDT and CDR2 is YYEEEE. Trimming shortened V by 0 bases and J by 4 bases, and 11 bases separated the two germline ends. This chain's CDR3 is CASSLGSPGYNSPLHF. DNA of the CDR3: TGTGCCAGCAGCTTGGGAAGTCCAGGGTATAATTCACCCCTCCACTTT.

J is TRBJ2-7 and V is TRBV27; 7 bases match TRBD1. This CDR3 spans 14 amino acids. The J segment lost 3 bases and the V segment lost 4 bases, leaving 6 bases of the junction unmatched. CDR1 and CDR2 from the germline V gene are MNHEY and SMNVEV (reference sequence). CDR3 residues: CASSSQRQGYEQYF. CDR3 DNA sequence: TGTGCCAGCAGTTCGCAACGACAGGGCTACGAGCAGTACTTC.

The gene calls are TRBV11-1 and TRBJ1-1; D uncertain. There are 13 residues in the CDR3. V was cut by 2 bases and J by 1 base, with 5 bases left in between. The germline V gene encodes CDR1 SGHAT and CDR2 FQDESV (reference sequence). The CDR3 region has the DNA TGTGCCAGCAGCTTAACGAAGAACACTGAAGCTTTCTTT. Protein product: CASSLTKNTEAFF.

The chain employs TRBV18 and TRBJ2-1; possibly TRBD1 or TRBD2 for D (5 bases each). V shed 3 bases and J shed 5 bases, with 17 bases lying between them. This CDR3 has 16 amino acids. Germline CDR1 reads KGHSH; CDR2 reads LQKENI. The CDR3 DNA reads as TGTGCCAGCTCACCCGGTGGTGGGACGGGAAACAATGAGCAGTTCTTC. Its translation is CASSPGGGTGNNEQFF.

The chain is built from TRBV13 and TRBJ1-4; D is unresolved. Trimming left V 3 bases short and J 4 bases short, with 12 bases between. The CDR3 has 15 residues. Per the germline V gene, CDR1 is PRHDT and CDR2 is FYEKMQ (reference sequence). This CDR3 reads CASSFSGVYNEKLFF. The CDR3 DNA is TGTGCCAGCAGCTTTTCCGGGGTGTATAATGAAAAACTGTTTTTT.

The chain recombines TRBV5-4 with TRBJ2-5; TRBD2 is a possible D gene (5 bases). This CDR3 contains 13 residues. The V and J ends lost 4 bases and 0 bases respectively, with 7 bases between them. The germline gives CDR1 SGHNT, CDR2 YYREEE (reference sequence). Here the CDR3 DNA reads TGTGCCAGCAGCCGAGGGAACCAAGAGACCCAGTACTTC. Protein product: CASSRGNQETQYF.

Details on this clone: Distinct nucleotide sequences in the sample also encode this CDR3. The chain recombines TRBV18 with TRBJ1-2; maybe TRBD1 (5 bases). V dropped 3 bases and J dropped 1 base, with 6 bases sitting between them. The CDR3 contains 13 residues. Germline lookup yields CDR1 KGHSH and CDR2 LQKENI. The CDR3 region is CASSPTDNYGYTF. CDR3 sequence (DNA): TGTGCCAGCTCACCGACAGATAACTATGGCTACACCTTC.

V usage is TRBV28 and J usage is TRBJ2-3; no clear D gene. The CDR3 length is 13 residues. V lost 8 bases to trimming and J lost 4 bases, with 13 bases between them. Germline values: CDR1 MDHEN, CDR2 SYDVKM. Here the CDR3 reads CASLGPPADTQYF. The CDR3 DNA reads as TGTGCCAGCCTGGGCCCTCCCGCAGATACGCAGTATTTT.

The V call is TRBV6-5, the J call TRBJ2-1; D is undetermined. Germline CDR1 and CDR2: MNHEY and SVGAGI. The CDR3 sequence is 12 residues long. V lost 3 bases and J 15 bases, leaving 15 bases between the germline ends. In DNA, the CDR3 is TGTGCCAGCAGTTATCGTAGCAGTAGTCCGTTCTTC. Residues: CASSYRSSSPFF.

This clone is a singleton in its sample. The chain is built from TRBV15 and TRBJ1-2, with D possibly TRBD1 on 5 matching bases. Trimming shortened V by 0 bases and J by 5 bases, and 13 bases separated the two germline ends. Germline assignment: CDR1 LNHNV and CDR2 YYDKDF (reference sequence). This CDR3 has 15 amino acids. The CDR3 loop reads CATSREGETIYGYTF. The CDR3 DNA is TGTGCCACCAGCAGAGAAGGGGAAACCATTTATGGCTACACCTTC.

The chain uses TRBV11-2 and TRBJ1-1; D not resolved. CDR1 is SGHAT and CDR2 is FQNNGV in the germline V gene. The CDR3 length is 13 residues. Trimming left V 0 bases short and J 14 bases short, with 16 bases between. The DNA for the CDR3 is TGTGCCAGCAGCTTAGATTGGGTATCGGTCAACTTCTTT. The encoded protein is CASSLDWVSVNFF.

The rearrangement joins TRBV19 to TRBJ1-3; D not certain. The CDR3 is made up of 15 amino acids. Germline CDR1 LNHDA, CDR2 SQIVND (reference sequence). V lost 1 base to trimming and J lost 3 bases, with 10 bases between them. The CDR3 spells CASSIAVAGGNTIYF. The CDR3 nucleotides read TGTGCCAGTAGTATAGCAGTGGCTGGTGGAAACACCATATATTTT.

The chain carries TRBV5-1 and TRBJ1-2; D uncertain. CDR1 is SGHRS and CDR2 is YFSETQ in the germline V gene. V lost 0 bases and J 6 bases, leaving 15 bases between the germline ends. The CDR3 extends over 15 amino acids. As DNA, the CDR3 is TGCGCCAGCAGCTTGGGTTCCTGGACTTCGGATGGCTACACCTTC. It is translated as CASSLGSWTSDGYTF. The full variable domain, rest sourced from reference TRBV5-1 and TRBJ1-2, is KAGVTQTPRYLIKTRGQQVTLSCSPISGHRSVSWYQQTPGQGLQFLFEYFSETQRNKGNFPGRFSGRQFSNSRSEMNVSTLELGDSALYLCASSLGSWTSDGYTFGSGTRLTVV.

This chain connects TRBV7-2 to TRBJ1-1; D remains ambiguous. The CDR3 runs 15 residues. Trimming removed 1 base from V and 1 base from J, with 10 bases in between. Germline-derived CDR1 and CDR2 are SGHTA and FQGNSA. The CDR3 reads CASSLDSRSNTEAFF. The CDR3 DNA reads as TGTGCCAGCAGCTTAGATAGCAGGTCGAACACTGAAGCTTTCTTT.

The rearrangement joins TRBV4-1 to TRBJ2-3; maybe TRBD2 (6 bases). This CDR3 comprises 17 residues. V was cut by 1 base and J by 1 base, with 15 bases left in between. Germline V gives CDR1 MGHRA, CDR2 YSYEKL. The CDR3 here is CASSQVTTGLRTDTQYF. CDR3 in DNA: TGCGCCAGCAGCCAAGTCACTACGGGACTCCGCACAGATACGCAGTATTTT.

The gene calls are TRBV28 and TRBJ2-7, with D possibly TRBD1 on 6 matching bases. Per the germline V gene, CDR1 is MDHEN and CDR2 is SYDVKM. This CDR3 is built from 13 residues. The ends were cut back, 5 bases at V and 5 bases at J, with 13 bases in the middle. CDR3 nucleotides: TGTGCCAGCAGTCTCACATCAGGGGACGAGCAGTACTTC. It translates to CASSLTSGDEQYF.

The rearrangement joins TRBV6-5 to TRBJ2-7, with D uncertain. Germline lookup yields CDR1 MNHEY and CDR2 SVGAGI. There are 14 residues in the CDR3. The germline V and J ends were trimmed by 8 bases and 4 bases, with 18 bases remaining between them. CDR3 amino acids: CASGTATGRYEQYF. The CDR3 bases are TGTGCCAGCGGAACTGCGACGGGCAGATACGAGCAGTACTTC.

This chain uses TRBV30 with TRBJ2-1; D perhaps matches TRBD2 (5 bases). The germline V gene encodes CDR1 GTSNPN and CDR2 SVGIG (reference sequence). Trimming took 5 bases from V and 5 from J, leaving 16 bases between them. The length of the CDR3 is 14 residues. As DNA, the CDR3 is TGTGCCTGGGTGCCGGGGTGGGCTAACAATGAGCAGTTCTTC. This codes for CAWVPGWANNEQFF.